Listed below are T cell receptor beta chains from one sample, sequenced in a study of blood T cells in healthy people across ages. MiXCR, run by TCRdb on the 5' RACE reads, gives a single entry per CDR3 protein. The repertoire holds about 1.4 million distinct CDR3 sequences, with 55% to 75% as singletons. Sequenced input: blood. Receptors originate from a man aged 18 to 35 in good health. Each CDR3 is given without its conserved first and last residue. The order of the fields is V gene, J gene, CDR3 protein.

>TRBV11-2|TRBJ2-7
ASTIPRGNPSYEQY
>TRBV12-3/TRBV12-4|TRBJ2-3
ASSFNGGTDTQY
>TRBV7-2|TRBJ1-6
ASSLEGRRNSPLH
>TRBV30|TRBJ2-7
AWSAGLAGRDEQY
>TRBV19|TRBJ1-4
ASSPPPGEPNEKLF
>TRBV29-1|TRBJ2-3
SVAQGKSDTQY
>TRBV4-2|TRBJ2-1
ASSQDGAGGPEQF
>TRBV20-1|TRBJ2-3
SARDLGGKSTDTQY
>TRBV7-9|TRBJ2-7
ASSGPGLSPYEQY
>TRBV5-1|TRBJ2-1
ASSPRTSGGLTYNEQF
>TRBV15|TRBJ1-5
ATSRDGQGPQH
>TRBV20-1|TRBJ2-5
SIRGGAETQY
>TRBV29-1|TRBJ2-1
SVGLLAGGGEQF
>TRBV6-5|TRBJ1-5
ASRRVYDQPQH
>TRBV20-1|TRBJ2-7
SARALAGGTYEQY
>TRBV7-2|TRBJ2-7
ASSLEPQGGEQY
>TRBV3-1|TRBJ2-1
ASSQAVYQETQF
>TRBV7-9|TRBJ1-1
VSRGYTEAF
>TRBV10-3|TRBJ2-3
AISAGQQGTDTQY
>TRBV20-1|TRBJ1-6
SARPQENSPLH
>TRBV29-1|TRBJ2-1
SVSGGSTYNEQF
>TRBV4-1|NA
ASSQQGTLTGNEQY
>TRBV7-2|TRBJ2-7
ASSFQASSYEQY
>TRBV18|TRBJ2-4
ASSELGDGAKNIQY
>TRBV10-3|TRBJ1-1
AIRTAGTEAF
>TRBV7-6|TRBJ2-1
ASSETGAAYNEQF
>TRBV27|TRBJ1-6
ASSDDLARNSPLH